The 14 T cell receptor beta chains given below trace back to one sample, sequenced in a study of shared clonotypes between healthy human individuals. Method: immunoSEQ multiplex PCR; TCRdb's copy keeps in-frame clones and lacks some. The repertoire holds about 1,500,000 clones, with roughly 95% as singletons. The sequencing sample was made of naive CD4+ T cells sorted from blood. Sample subset: CD45RA+ positively selected. These receptors all come from a man aged 30 to 39 in good health.

The J gene is TRBJ2-5, the V gene TRBV7-9; D call uncertain. The length of the CDR3 is 14 residues. Germline values: CDR1 SEHNR, CDR2 FQNEAQ (reference sequence). V lost 2 bases and J lost 3, with 10 bases in between. In DNA form, the CDR3 reads TGTGCCAGCAGCTTATGGCAAGGAAAAGAGACCCAGTACTTC. Translating it yields CASSLWQGKETQYF. Using reference TRBV7-9 and TRBJ2-5 for the parts outside the CDR3, the full variable domain is DTGVSQNPRHKITKRGQNVTFRCDPISEHNRLYWYRQTLGQGPEFLTYFQNEAQLEKSRLLSDRFSAERPKGSFSTLEIQRTEQGDSAMYLCASSLWQGKETQYFGPGTRLLVL.

This sequence joins TRBV5-1 and TRBJ2-1; TRBD2 matches at 7 bases. Germline assignment: CDR1 SGHRS and CDR2 YFSETQ. The CDR3 is 13 amino acids. J was trimmed by 9 bases and V by 4 bases; bases with no gene match: 7. CDR3 sequence reads: CASSGGVEVEQFF. CDR3 nucleotides: TGCGCCAGCAGCGGGGGGGTAGAGGTTGAGCAGTTCTTC.

The chain employs TRBV9 and TRBJ2-1; perhaps TRBD2 as D (5 bases). The CDR3 spans 15 residues. The V gene's germline CDR1 is SGDLS and CDR2 YYNGEE. Trimming pared 1 base from V and 5 bases from J, leaving 13 bases between. The CDR3 bases are TGTGCCAGCAGCGTACTTAGCGAGGGAAACAATGAGCAGTTCTTC. This codes for CASSVLSEGNNEQFF. The complete variable domain, with remaining parts taken from reference TRBV9 and TRBJ2-1, reads DSGVTQTPKHLITATGQRVTLRCSPRSGDLSVYWYQQSLDQGLQFLIQYYNGEERAKGNILERFSAQQFPDLHSELNLSSLELGDSALYFCASSVLSEGNNEQFFGPGTRLTVL.

The chain uses TRBV7-9 and TRBJ1-2; no clear D. V lost 5 bases, J lost 8 bases, and 15 bases lay in between. This CDR3 spans 13 amino acids. Germline V CDR1 and CDR2: SEHNR, FQNEAQ (reference sequence). The CDR3 DNA reads as TGTGCCAGCAGCCCTCAGCACGACGAGGGCTACACCTTC. The encoded protein is CASSPQHDEGYTF.

The chain employs TRBV28 and TRBJ1-1, with D perhaps TRBD1 (5 bases). The germline V gene has CDR1 MDHEN and CDR2 SYDVKM. Deletions cut 5 bases from V and 5 bases from J, with 12 bases between. The CDR3 has 13 residues. CDR3 bases: TGTGCCAGCAGTCCAGGGAGTTGGACTGAAGCTTTCTTT. Its translation: CASSPGSWTEAFF.

The gene calls are TRBV9 and TRBJ2-2, with a tentative D call TRBD2 (5 bases). Trimming left V 0 bases short and J 3 bases short, with 12 bases between. The CDR3 consists of 16 residues. CDR1 and CDR2 (germline): SGDLS, YYNGEE. The CDR3 DNA follows: TGTGCCAGCAGCGTAGATAATAGCGTGCACACCGGGGAGCTGTTTTTT. Translating gives CASSVDNSVHTGELFF.

The chain joins TRBV7-8 to TRBJ2-7; 8 bases line up with TRBD1. V shed 5 bases and J 4 bases; nucleotides not matched to a gene: 13. Germline values: CDR1 SGHVS, CDR2 FQNEAQ. The CDR3 totals 16 residues. CDR3: CASSRPPTGVVYEQYF. CDR3 DNA sequence: TGTGCCAGCAGCCGTCCACCGACAGGGGTAGTTTACGAGCAGTACTTC.

The chain carries TRBV9 and TRBJ1-1; unclear D gene. CDR1 SGDLS and CDR2 YYNGEE come from the germline V gene. The V and J ends lost 0 bases and 4 bases respectively, with 16 bases between them. CDR3 length: 16 amino acids. The CDR3 region has the DNA TGTGCCAGCAGCGTAGAGCCTGGTGGCCTTGGCACTGAAGCTTTCTTT. This encodes CASSVEPGGLGTEAFF. Together with reference TRBV9 and TRBJ1-1, the CDR3 gives the full variable domain: DSGVTQTPKHLITATGQRVTLRCSPRSGDLSVYWYQQSLDQGLQFLIQYYNGEERAKGNILERFSAQQFPDLHSELNLSSLELGDSALYFCASSVEPGGLGTEAFFGQGTRLTVV.

The gene calls are TRBV6-6 and TRBJ1-5; 8 positions match TRBD1. This CDR3 contains 14 residues. Germline CDR1 reads MNHNY; CDR2 reads SVGAGI (reference sequence). After removal of 4 bases from V and 6 bases from J, the junction contained 5 bases not matched to a gene. This CDR3 reads CASSLTGVSQPQHF. The DNA for the CDR3 is TGTGCCAGCAGTTTGACAGGGGTGAGTCAGCCCCAGCATTTT.

The V call is TRBV7-2, the J call TRBJ2-1; 8 bases match TRBD1. Germline V gene lookup returns CDR1 SGHTA and CDR2 FQGNSA. The J segment lost 5 bases and the V segment lost 5 bases, leaving 11 bases of the junction unmatched. This CDR3 spans 16 amino acids. The CDR3 sequence is CASSPRGGQVNNEQFF. CDR3 DNA: TGTGCCAGCAGCCCGAGAGGGGGACAGGTTAACAATGAGCAGTTCTTC.

The gene calls are TRBV27 and TRBJ2-2, with 11 bases identical to TRBD2. This CDR3 region has 19 residues. Germline loops: CDR1 MNHEY, CDR2 SMNVEV (reference sequence). V shed 10 bases and J 7 bases; nucleotides not matched to a gene: 23. DNA for the CDR3: TGTGCCAACGACGCAGGTCTTCCCTCGGGTAGCGGGGGGGTCGGGGAGCTGTTTTTT. Its translation is CANDAGLPSGSGGVGELFF.

J is TRBJ1-4 and V is TRBV7-6; D remains unclear. The CDR3 is 17 amino acids. Germline CDR1 reads SGHVS; CDR2 reads FNYEAQ. Trimming pared 2 bases from V and 5 bases from J, leaving 18 bases between. The CDR3 coding sequence is TGTGCCAGCAGCTTAAGCCCTATAGTCGTCTCGAATGAAAAACTGTTTTTT. Its translation: CASSLSPIVVSNEKLFF.

The chain carries TRBV28 and TRBJ1-2, with no clear D. The ends were cut back, 1 base at V and 7 bases at J, with 13 bases in the middle. The germline gives CDR1 MDHEN, CDR2 SYDVKM. The CDR3 totals 14 residues. The CDR3 here is CASSLYLEGSGYTF. In DNA form, the CDR3 reads TGTGCCAGCAGTTTATATCTCGAAGGGTCTGGCTACACCTTC.

The CDR3 DNA sequence: TGTGCCAGCAGAAGGACAGGATTCCTCTACGAGCAGTACTTC. Translation gives CASRRTGFLYEQYF. This chain uses TRBV25-1 with TRBJ2-7; TRBD1 matches at 7 bases. Germline-derived CDR1 and CDR2 are MGHDK and SYGVNS. CDR3 length: 14 residues. The V gene end was trimmed by 6 bases and the J gene end by 3 bases; junction bases not matched to a gene: 8.